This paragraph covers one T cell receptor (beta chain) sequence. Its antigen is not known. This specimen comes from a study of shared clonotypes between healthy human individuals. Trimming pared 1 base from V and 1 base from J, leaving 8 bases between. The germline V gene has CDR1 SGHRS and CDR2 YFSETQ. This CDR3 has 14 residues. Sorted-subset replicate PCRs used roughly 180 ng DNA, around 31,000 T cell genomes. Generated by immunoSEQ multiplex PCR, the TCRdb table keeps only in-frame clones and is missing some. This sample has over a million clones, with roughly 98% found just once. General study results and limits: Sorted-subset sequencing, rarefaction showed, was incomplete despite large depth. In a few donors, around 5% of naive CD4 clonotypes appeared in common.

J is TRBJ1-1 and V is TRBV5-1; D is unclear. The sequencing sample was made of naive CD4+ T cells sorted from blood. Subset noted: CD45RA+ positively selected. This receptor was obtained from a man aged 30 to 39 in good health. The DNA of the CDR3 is TGCGCCAGCAGCTTGTTAGACCGGAACACTGAAGCTTTCTTT. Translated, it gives CASSLLDRNTEAFF. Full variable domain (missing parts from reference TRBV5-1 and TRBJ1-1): KAGVTQTPRYLIKTRGQQVTLSCSPISGHRSVSWYQQTPGQGLQFLFEYFSETQRNKGNFPGRFSGRQFSNSRSEMNVSTLELGDSALYLCASSLLDRNTEAFFGQGTRLTVV.